These T cell receptor beta chains were read from a single sample in a study of cytomegalovirus exposure and HLA in healthy donors. The assay was immunoSEQ multiplex PCR, and TCRdb's table has in-frame clones only and misses some. Of roughly 270,000 clones listed, more than 75% are singletons. The sequencing input was PBMCs. These receptors came from a woman aged 18 to 35 in good health and CMV-seronegative. The CDR3 runs from the conserved cysteine through the conserved F or W. Each record gives: V gene, clone size, J gene, D gene, CDR3 protein, CDR3 DNA. D genes are given only for firm matches. Part of the rows lack a size; the others show once, few, many or a class for expanded clones.

>TRBV29-1|once|TRBJ2-3|.
CSVERAGKSSDTQYF
TGCAGCGTTGAAAGGGCAGGGAAATCCTCGGATACGCAGTATTTT
>TRBV5-4|.|TRBJ2-5|TRBD1
CASSRTGEGKTQYF
TGTGCCAGCAGCCGGACAGGGGAAGGGAAGACCCAGTACTTC
>TRBV29-1|.|TRBJ2-1|.
CSVGVPPIYNEQFF
TGCAGCGTTGGCGTCCCCCCAATATACAATGAGCAGTTCTTC
>TRBV6-1|.|TRBJ2-7|.
CASTGRTPEGEQYF
TGTGCCAGCACTGGGAGGACCCCTGAAGGCGAGCAGTACTTC
>TRBV7-2|.|TRBJ2-5|.
CASGGQGYKTQYF
TGTGCCAGCGGGGGCCAGGGGTATAAGACCCAGTACTTC
>TRBV2|.|TRBJ2-5|TRBD2
CASRGGVQETQYF
TGTGCCAGCAGGGGGGGGGTCCAAGAGACCCAGTACTTC
>TRBV4-1|.|TRBJ2-5|.
CASSQGGRTVETQYF
TGCGCCAGCAGCCAAGGCGGTAGAACTGTCGAGACCCAGTACTTC
>TRBV28|.|TRBJ2-3|.
CASRADTDTQYF
TGTGCCAGCAGGGCTGACACAGATACGCAGTATTTT
>TRBV10-3|.|TRBJ2-7|.
CAISESGAEQYF
TGTGCCATCAGTGAGTCGGGGGCCGAGCAGTACTTC
>TRBV4-2|.|TRBJ2-7|.
CASSQRDTYEQYF
TGTGCCAGCAGCCAAAGGGACACCTACGAGCAGTACTTC
>TRBV6-5|.|TRBJ2-5|TRBD2
CASSSSSGRWETQYF
TGTGCCAGCAGTTCCTCTAGCGGGAGGTGGGAGACCCAGTACTTC
>TRBV6-1|.|TRBJ2-7|TRBD2
CASIPGGGGREQYF
TGTGCCAGCATCCCAGGCGGGGGGGGGCGAGAGCAGTACTTC
>TRBV5-8|.|TRBJ2-7|.
CASSRPKRAEYEQYF
TGTGCCAGCAGCCGGCCAAAGCGGGCGGAATACGAGCAGTACTTC
>TRBV5-1|.|TRBJ2-7|.
CASSPDRTYEQYF
TGCGCCAGCAGCCCCGACAGAACCTACGAGCAGTACTTC
>TRBV5-1|.|TRBJ1-2|TRBD1
CASSLGDSYGYTF
TGCGCCAGCAGCTTGGGGGACAGCTATGGCTACACCTTC
>TRBV12-2|.|TRBJ2-7|.
CASHTTDREYEQYF
TGTGCAAGTCACACCACAGACAGGGAGTATGAGCAGTACTTC
>TRBV11-3|.|TRBJ1-1|.
CASSERGRENTEAFF
TGTGCCAGCAGCGAAAGAGGGCGGGAGAACACTGAAGCTTTCTTT
>TRBV25-1|.|TRBJ2-2|TRBD1
CASATPGQGSTGELFF
TGTGCCAGCGCAACTCCGGGACAGGGGAGCACCGGGGAGCTGTTTTTT
>TRBV5-4|.|TRBJ1-1|TRBD1
CASSPPPKTGLNTEAFF
TGTGCCAGCAGCCCTCCCCCCAAGACAGGGTTGAACACTGAAGCTTTCTTT
>TRBV10-3|.|TRBJ2-7|TRBD1
CAISELGQGYEQYF
TGTGCCATCAGTGAGTTGGGACAGGGCTACGAGCAGTACTTC
>TRBV28|.|TRBJ1-6|.
CASTIPEGLYNSPLHF
TGTGCCAGCACCATTCCTGAGGGTTTATATAATTCACCCCTCCACTTT
>TRBV14|.|TRBJ2-1|TRBD2
CASSQGTSVLFNEQFF
TGTGCCAGCAGCCAAGGGACTAGCGTTTTGTTCAATGAGCAGTTCTTC
>TRBV28|.|TRBJ2-7|.
CASSFSDYEQYF
TGTGCCAGCAGTTTTTCAGATTACGAGCAGTACTTC
>TRBV7-9|.|TRBJ2-3|.
CASSYTRSTDTQYF
TGTGCCAGCAGCTATACACGAAGCACAGATACGCAGTATTTT
>TRBV5-1|.|TRBJ2-7|.
CASSGGHSYEQYF
TGCGCCAGCAGCGGGGGACACAGCTACGAGCAGTACTTC
>TRBV12-2|.|TRBJ2-4|.
CASRVDEPGIQYF
TGTGCAAGTCGGGTCGATGAACCCGGCATTCAGTACTTC
>TRBV6-5|.|TRBJ2-2|.
CASKRQGGNTGELFF
TGTGCCAGCAAAAGACAGGGAGGTAACACCGGGGAGCTGTTTTTT
>TRBV28|.|TRBJ1-5|TRBD1
CASTPGQGRNQPQHF
TGTGCCAGCACACCGGGACAGGGTCGCAATCAGCCCCAGCATTTT
>TRBV25-1|.|TRBJ2-6|TRBD1
CASETGEDGANVLTF
TGTGCCTCGGAGACAGGGGAAGATGGGGCCAACGTCCTGACTTTC
>TRBV10-2|.|TRBJ1-2|.
CASRPKRTVDGYTF
TGCGCCAGCAGACCTAAAAGGACAGTTGATGGCTACACCTTC
>TRBV4-3|.|TRBJ2-7|TRBD2
CASSHRLAPHEQYF
TGCGCCAGCAGCCATCGACTAGCCCCCCACGAGCAGTACTTC
>TRBV6-5|.|TRBJ2-7|TRBD1
CASSPQTGIPYEQYF
TGTGCCAGCAGCCCTCAGACAGGGATCCCCTACGAGCAGTACTTC
>TRBV5-6|.|TRBJ2-7|.
CASSFSTGQRAF
TGTGCCAGCAGCTTTTCCACGGGACAAAGGGCTTTC
>TRBV27|.|TRBJ1-1|.
CASSLGKNTEAFF
TGTGCCAGCAGTTTGGGCAAGAACACTGAAGCTTTCTTT
>TRBV27|.|TRBJ2-2|.
CASKTTGNTGELFF
TGTGCCAGCAAAACGACAGGGAACACCGGGGAGCTGTTTTTT
>TRBV27|.|TRBJ1-2|TRBD1
CASSDRASAHGYTF
TGTGCCAGCAGCGACAGGGCATCAGCCCATGGCTACACCTTC
>TRBV15|.|TRBJ1-1|.
CATSEDTEAFF
TGTGCCACCAGCGAGGACACTGAAGCTTTCTTT